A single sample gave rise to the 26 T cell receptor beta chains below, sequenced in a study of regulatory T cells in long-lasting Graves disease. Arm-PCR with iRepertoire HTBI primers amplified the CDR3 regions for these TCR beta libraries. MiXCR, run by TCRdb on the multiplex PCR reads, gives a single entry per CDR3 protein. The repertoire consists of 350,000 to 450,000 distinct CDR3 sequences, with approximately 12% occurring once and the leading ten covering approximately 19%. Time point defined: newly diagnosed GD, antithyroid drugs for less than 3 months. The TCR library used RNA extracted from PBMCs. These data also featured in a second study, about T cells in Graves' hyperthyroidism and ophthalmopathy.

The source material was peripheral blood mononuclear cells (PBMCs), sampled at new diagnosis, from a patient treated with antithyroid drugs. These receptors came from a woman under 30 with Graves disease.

The CDR3 is CASARDGSSYNEQFF. The CDR3 DNA reads as TGTGCCAGTGCCAGGGACGGCAGCTCCTACAATGAGCAGTTCTTC. The chain joins TRBV28 to TRBJ2-1; D is tentatively TRBD1 or TRBD2 (5 bases each). This CDR3 contains 15 residues. Per the germline V gene, CDR1 is MDHEN and CDR2 is SYDVKM. Trimming removed 9 bases at V and 0 bases at J, with 15 bases between.

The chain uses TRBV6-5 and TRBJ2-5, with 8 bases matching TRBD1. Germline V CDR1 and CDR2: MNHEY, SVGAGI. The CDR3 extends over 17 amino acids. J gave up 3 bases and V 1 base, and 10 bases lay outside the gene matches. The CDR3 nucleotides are TGTGCCAGCAGTTACTTCGGCAGGGGGCGAACGGAAGAGACCCAGTACTTC. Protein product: CASSYFGRGRTEETQYF.

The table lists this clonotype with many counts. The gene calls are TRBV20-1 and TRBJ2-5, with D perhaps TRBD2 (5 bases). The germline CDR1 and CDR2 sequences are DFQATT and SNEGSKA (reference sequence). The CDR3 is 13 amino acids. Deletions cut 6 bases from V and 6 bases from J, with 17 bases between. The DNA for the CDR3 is TGCAGTGCCCGAGAGGGCTCCGAGAAGACCCAGTACTTC. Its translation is CSAREGSEKTQYF.

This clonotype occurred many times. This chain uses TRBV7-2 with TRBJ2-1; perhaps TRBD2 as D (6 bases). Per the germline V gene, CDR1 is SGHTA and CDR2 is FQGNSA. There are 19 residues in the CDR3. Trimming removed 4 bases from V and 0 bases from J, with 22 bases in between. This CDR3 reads CASSSPFPHSGDSYNEQFF. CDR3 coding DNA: TGTGCCAGCAGCTCACCTTTCCCCCATTCGGGAGACTCCTACAATGAGCAGTTCTTC.

CDR3 nucleotides: TGCAGTGCTAGATCGCGGGGCGGGAGAGCCGGGACCTACGAGCAGTACTTC. This sequence encodes CSARSRGGRAGTYEQYF. The V call is TRBV20-1, the J call TRBJ2-7; 7 nucleotides agree with TRBD2. The ends lost 2 bases at V and 2 bases at J; junction bases unmatched: 15. CDR3 length: 17 residues. Per germline, CDR1 DFQATT and CDR2 SNEGSKA (reference sequence).

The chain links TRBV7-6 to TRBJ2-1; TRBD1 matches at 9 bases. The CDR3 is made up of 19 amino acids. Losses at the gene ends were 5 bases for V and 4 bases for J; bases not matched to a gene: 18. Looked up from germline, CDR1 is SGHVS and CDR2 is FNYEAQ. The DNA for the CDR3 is TGTGCCAGCAGCCCCTCCGGGACAGGGTCCCATCACCTGTACAATGAGCAGTTCTTC. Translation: CASSPSGTGSHHLYNEQFF.

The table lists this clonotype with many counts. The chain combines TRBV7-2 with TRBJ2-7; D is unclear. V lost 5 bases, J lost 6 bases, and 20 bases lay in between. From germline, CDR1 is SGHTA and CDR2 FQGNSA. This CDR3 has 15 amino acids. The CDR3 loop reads CASSQVGFTSSEQYF. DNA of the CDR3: TGTGCCAGCAGCCAGGTTGGGTTTACATCATCCGAGCAGTACTTC.

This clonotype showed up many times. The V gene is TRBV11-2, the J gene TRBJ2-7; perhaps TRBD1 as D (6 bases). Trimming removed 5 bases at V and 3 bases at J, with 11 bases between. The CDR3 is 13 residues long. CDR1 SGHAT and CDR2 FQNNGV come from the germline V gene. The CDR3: CASSPRTVYEQYF. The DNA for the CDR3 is TGTGCCAGCAGCCCTCGGACAGTCTACGAGCAGTACTTC.

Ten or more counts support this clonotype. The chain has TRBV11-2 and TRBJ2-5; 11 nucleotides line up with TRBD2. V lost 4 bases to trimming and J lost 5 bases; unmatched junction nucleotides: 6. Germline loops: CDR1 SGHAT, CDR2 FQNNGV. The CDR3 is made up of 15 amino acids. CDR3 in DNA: TGTGCCAGCAGCTACACTAGCGGGAGTCGGGAGACCCAGTACTTC. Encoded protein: CASSYTSGSRETQYF.

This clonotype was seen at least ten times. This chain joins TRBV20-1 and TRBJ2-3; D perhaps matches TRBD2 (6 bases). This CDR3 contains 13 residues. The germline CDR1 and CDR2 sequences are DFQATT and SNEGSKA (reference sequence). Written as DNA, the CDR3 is TGCACCCTAACTAGCCCCGGCACAGATACGCAGTATTTT. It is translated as CTLTSPGTDTQYF.

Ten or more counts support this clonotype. The CDR3 nucleotides are TGTGCCAGCAGTTTACAGGGCAGGGACTATGGCTACACCTTC. Residues: CASSLQGRDYGYTF. This chain connects TRBV27 to TRBJ1-2; D may be TRBD1 (5 bases). The CDR3 consists of 14 residues. Germline V gene sequence: CDR1 MNHEY, CDR2 SMNVEV (reference sequence). Trimming removed 2 bases at V and 3 bases at J, with 10 bases between.

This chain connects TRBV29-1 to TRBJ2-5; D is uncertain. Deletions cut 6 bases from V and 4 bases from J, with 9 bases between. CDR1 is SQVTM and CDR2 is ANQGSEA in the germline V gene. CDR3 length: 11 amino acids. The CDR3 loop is CSVDDTETQYF. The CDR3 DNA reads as TGCAGCGTGGACGATACAGAGACCCAGTACTTC.

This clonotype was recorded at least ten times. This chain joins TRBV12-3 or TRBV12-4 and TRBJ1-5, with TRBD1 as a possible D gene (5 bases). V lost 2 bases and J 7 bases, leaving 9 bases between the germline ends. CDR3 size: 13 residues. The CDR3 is CASSLQGGQPQHF. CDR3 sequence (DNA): TGTGCCAGCAGTTTACAGGGAGGACAGCCCCAGCATTTT.

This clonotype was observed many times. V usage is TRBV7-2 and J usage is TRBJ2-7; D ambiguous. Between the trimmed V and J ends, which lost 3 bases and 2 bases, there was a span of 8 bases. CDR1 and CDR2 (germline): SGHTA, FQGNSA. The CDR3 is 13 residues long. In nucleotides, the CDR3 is TGTGCCAGCAGCTTGGCAAATGCCTACGAGCAGTACTTC. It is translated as CASSLANAYEQYF. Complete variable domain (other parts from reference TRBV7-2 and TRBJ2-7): GAGVSQSPSNKVTEKGKDVELRCDPISGHTALYWYRQSLGQGLEFLIYFQGNSAPDKSGLPSDRFSAERTGGSVSTLTIQRTQQEDSAVYLCASSLANAYEQYFGPGTRLTVT.

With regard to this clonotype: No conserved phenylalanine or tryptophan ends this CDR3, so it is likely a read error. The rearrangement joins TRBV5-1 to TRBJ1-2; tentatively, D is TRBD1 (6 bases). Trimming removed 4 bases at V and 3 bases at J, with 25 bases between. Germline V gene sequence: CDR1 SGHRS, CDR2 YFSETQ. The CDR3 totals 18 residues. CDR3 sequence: CASSPPGGWEGPDYGYTL. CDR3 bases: TGCGCCAGCAGCCCCCCGGGGGGCTGGGAGGGACCGGACTATGGCTACACCCTC.

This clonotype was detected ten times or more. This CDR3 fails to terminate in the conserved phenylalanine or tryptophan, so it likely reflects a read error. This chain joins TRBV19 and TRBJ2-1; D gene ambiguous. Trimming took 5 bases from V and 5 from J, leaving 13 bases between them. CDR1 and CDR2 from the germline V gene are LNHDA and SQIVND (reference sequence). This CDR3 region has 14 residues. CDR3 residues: CASSVTWRHNEQFL. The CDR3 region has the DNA TGTGCCAGTAGTGTTACCTGGCGCCACAATGAGCAGTTCCTC.

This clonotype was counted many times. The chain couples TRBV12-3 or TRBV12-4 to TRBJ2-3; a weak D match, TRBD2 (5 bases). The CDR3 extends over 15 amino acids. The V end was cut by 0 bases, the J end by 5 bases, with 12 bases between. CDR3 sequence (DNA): TGTGCCAGCAGTTTAGCGGGGAGAGGAGGAGATACGCAGTATTTT. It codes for CASSLAGRGGDTQYF.

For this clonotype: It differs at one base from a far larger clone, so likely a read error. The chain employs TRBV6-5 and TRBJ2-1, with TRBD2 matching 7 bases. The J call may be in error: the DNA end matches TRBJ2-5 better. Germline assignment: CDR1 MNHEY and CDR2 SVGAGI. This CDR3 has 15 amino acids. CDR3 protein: CASSYPSGGSETQYF. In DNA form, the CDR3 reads TGTGCCAGCAGTTACCCGTCGGGGGGATCAGAGACCCAGTACTTC.

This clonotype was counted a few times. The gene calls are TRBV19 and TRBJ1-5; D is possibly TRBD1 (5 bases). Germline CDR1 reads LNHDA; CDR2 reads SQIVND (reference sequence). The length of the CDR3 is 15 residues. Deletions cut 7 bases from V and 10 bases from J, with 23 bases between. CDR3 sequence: CASTSEWGPHLPQHF. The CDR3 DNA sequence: TGTGCCAGTACCTCTGAGTGGGGCCCCCATCTACCCCAGCATTTT.

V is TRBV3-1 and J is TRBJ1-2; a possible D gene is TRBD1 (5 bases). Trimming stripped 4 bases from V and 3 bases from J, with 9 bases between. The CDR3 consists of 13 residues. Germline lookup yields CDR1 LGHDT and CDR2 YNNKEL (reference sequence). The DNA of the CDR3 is TGTGCCAGCAGCCGCGACAGACACTATGGCTACACCTTC. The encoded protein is CASSRDRHYGYTF.

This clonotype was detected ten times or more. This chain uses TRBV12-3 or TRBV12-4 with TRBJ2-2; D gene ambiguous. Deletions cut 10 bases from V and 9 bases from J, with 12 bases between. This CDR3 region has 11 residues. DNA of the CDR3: TGTGCCACCCTTTTTGGCAGGGAGCTGTTTTTT. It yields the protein CATLFGRELFF.

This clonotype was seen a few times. DNA for the CDR3: TGTGCCATCAGTGGTTTGGGGCTAGGTGGCTACACCTTC. It encodes CAISGLGLGGYTF. The chain employs TRBV10-3 and TRBJ1-2; a possible D gene is TRBD1 (5 bases). Germline lookup yields CDR1 ENHRY and CDR2 SYGVKD. This CDR3 spans 13 amino acids. Trimming removed 4 bases at V and 7 bases at J, with 13 bases between.

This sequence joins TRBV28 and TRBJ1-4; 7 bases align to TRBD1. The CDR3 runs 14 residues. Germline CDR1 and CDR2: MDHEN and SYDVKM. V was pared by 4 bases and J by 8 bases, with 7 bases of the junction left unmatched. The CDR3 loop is CASSSTGDGEKLFF. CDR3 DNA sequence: TGTGCCAGCAGTTCAACAGGGGATGGGGAAAAACTGTTTTTT.

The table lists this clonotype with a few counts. Here the CDR3 reads CASSYPQVYEQYF. Written as DNA, the CDR3 is TGTGCCAGCAGTTACCCCCAGGTGTACGAGCAGTACTTC. This chain links TRBV7-9 with TRBJ2-7; no firm D call. The ends were cut back, 6 bases at V and 4 bases at J, with 13 bases in the middle. The CDR3 is made up of 13 amino acids. Germline-derived CDR1 and CDR2 are SEHNR and FQNEAQ (reference sequence).

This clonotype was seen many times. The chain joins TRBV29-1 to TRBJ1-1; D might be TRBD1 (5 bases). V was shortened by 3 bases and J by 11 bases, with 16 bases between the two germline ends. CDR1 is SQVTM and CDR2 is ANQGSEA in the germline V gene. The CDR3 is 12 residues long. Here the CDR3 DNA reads TGCAGCGTTGATATCGCCAGGGATGTTGCTTTCTTT. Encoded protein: CSVDIARDVAFF.

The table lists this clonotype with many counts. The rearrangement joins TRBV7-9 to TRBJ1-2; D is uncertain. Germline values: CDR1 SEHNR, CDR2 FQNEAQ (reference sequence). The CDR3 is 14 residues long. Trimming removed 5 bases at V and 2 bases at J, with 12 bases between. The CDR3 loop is CASSDPTRNYGYTF. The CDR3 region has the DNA TGTGCCAGCAGCGACCCCACCCGGAACTATGGCTACACCTTC.